Listed below are T cell receptor beta chains from one sample, sequenced in a study of T cells in Graves' hyperthyroidism and ophthalmopathy. TCRdb fed the multiplex PCR reads into MiXCR, producing one record per CDR3 protein. The profile shows fewer than 900,000 distinct CDR3 sequences, roughly 20% of them singletons. The sample was blood. The receptors were gathered from a woman in her forties or fifties with Graves' hyperthyroidism that later progressed to Graves' ophthalmopathy. CDR3s include the opening cysteine and the closing phenylalanine or tryptophan. D genes are given only for firm matches. Clone size is not always given. Where it is, it says once, few, many or a class for expanded clones.

D gene,V gene,J gene,clone size,CDR3 DNA,CDR3 protein
.,TRBV7-3,TRBJ2-2,few,TGTGCCAGCAGCGGGGTTTTGGCCGGGGAGCTGTTTTTT,CASSGVLAGELFF
TRBD1,TRBV9,TRBJ1-2,.,TGTGCCAGCAGCGTAGCGACAGGGGATGGGTATGGCTACACCTTC,CASSVATGDGYGYTF
.,TRBV30,TRBJ2-7,.,TGTGCCTGGAGTGGCAGACAGGGAGGGGTTTTCTACGAGCAGTACTTC,CAWSGRQGGVFYEQYF
TRBD2,TRBV29-1,TRBJ2-2,few,TGCAGCGTTGAAGATAGTACTAGCGGGGTCGCCGGGGAGCTGTTTTTT,CSVEDSTSGVAGELFF
.,TRBV7-2,TRBJ1-6,many,TGTGCCAGCAGCCCCAGGGGCACGGTCTGGGTGGATTCACCCCTCCACTTT,CASSPRGTVWVDSPLHF
.,TRBV11-2,TRBJ1-1,many,TGTGCCAGCAGCCTACGACAAACTGGTGAGGCTGAAGCTTTCTTT,CASSLRQTGEAEAFF
.,TRBV29-1,TRBJ1-1,.,TGCAGCGTTAGTAGTGGGTCCCGGGGGTCCACTGAAGCTTTCTTT,CSVSSGSRGSTEAFF
.,TRBV12-3/TRBV12-4,TRBJ2-1,.,TGTGCCAGCAGTCCTGGCTGGGGGAATGAGCAGTTCTTC,CASSPGWGNEQFF
.,TRBV6-1,TRBJ1-1,many,TGTGCCAGCATTAAGAGGATCATGAACACTGAAGCTTTCTTT,CASIKRIMNTEAFF
TRBD1,TRBV5-1,TRBJ2-2,.,TGCGCCAGCAGCATCGGACAGGCTAACACCGGGGAGCTGTTTTTT,CASSIGQANTGELFF
TRBD1,TRBV5-1,TRBJ2-1,.,TGCGCCAGCACACTACAGGACAGGGCGTACAATGAGCAGTTCTTC,CASTLQDRAYNEQFF
.,TRBV12-3/TRBV12-4,TRBJ1-3,many,TGTGCCAGCAGTAACTCTGGAAACACCATATATTTT,CASSNSGNTIYF
TRBD1,TRBV20-1,TRBJ2-1,.,TGCAGTGCTAGGTCCGGGACAGGGGACAATGAGCAGTTCTTC,CSARSGTGDNEQFF
.,TRBV6-1,TRBJ1-1,many,TGTGCCAGCAGTACCCAGACTTTGAACACTGAAGCTTTCTTT,CASSTQTLNTEAFF
.,TRBV6-1,TRBJ2-3,.,TGTGCCAGTAGGTCTTCAGCGAGAACAGATACGCAGTATTTT,CASRSSARTDTQYF
.,TRBV11-2,TRBJ1-1,.,TGTGCCAGCAGCTCTGTTCGGCATACAGGATTTGTGAACACTGAAGCTTTCTTT,CASSSVRHTGFVNTEAFF
.,TRBV3-1,TRBJ1-1,many,TGTGCCAGCAGCCGAGGTCCCAACTTGAACACTGAAGCTTTCTTT,CASSRGPNLNTEAFF
.,TRBV12-3/TRBV12-4,TRBJ1-1,many,TGTGCCAGCGACTGGCGTATGGACACTGAAGCTTTCTTT,CASDWRMDTEAFF
.,TRBV12-3/TRBV12-4,TRBJ2-7,few,TGTGCCAGCAGTTTAGCACAGGGCCCCCACGAGCAGTACTTC,CASSLAQGPHEQYF
TRBD2,TRBV4-1,TRBJ2-5,.,TGCGCCAGCAGCCAAGAGGAGCGGGGGGGCCTTGAGACCCAGTACTTC,CASSQEERGGLETQYF
.,TRBV20-1,TRBJ2-5,many,TGCAGTGCTAGTGGGGCGCTAAACAGCGGTAGAGGAGAGACCCAGTACTTC,CSASGALNSGRGETQYF
TRBD1,TRBV29-1,TRBJ2-7,few,TGCAGCGTGGGGGGACAGGCATACGAGCAGTACTTC,CSVGGQAYEQYF
.,TRBV4-1,TRBJ2-3,.,TGCGCCAGCAGCCAAGATCGCAGGGGCACAGATACGCAGTATTTT,CASSQDRRGTDTQYF
TRBD1,TRBV12-3/TRBV12-4,TRBJ1-4,.,TGTGCCAGCAGTCCTACAGGGGTAAATGAAAAACCGTTTTTT,CASSPTGVNEKPFF
TRBD1,TRBV13,TRBJ2-7,many,TGTGCCAGCAGCTTGTTGGGGCAGGGGGCCTACGAGCAGTACTTC,CASSLLGQGAYEQYF
.,TRBV6-9,TRBJ1-2,.,TGTGCCAGCGGAGTTCTTGAATATGGCTACACCTTC,CASGVLEYGYTF
.,TRBV9,TRBJ2-4,few,TGTGCCAGCAGCGTAGGTCAGGGGGGGAACATTCAGTACTTC,CASSVGQGGNIQYF
.,TRBV20-1,TRBJ1-2,few,TGCAGTGCTAGAGGAGCTGGTCACTATGGCTACACCTTC,CSARGAGHYGYTF
.,TRBV20-1,TRBJ1-4,many,TGCAGTGCTAGGAGGGCAAATGAAAAACTGTTTTTT,CSARRANEKLFF
TRBD1,TRBV6-1,TRBJ1-2,.,TGTGCCAGCAGTGAAGGGACAGGGGTCGACTATGGCTACACCTTC,CASSEGTGVDYGYTF
TRBD1,TRBV29-1,TRBJ1-1,few,TGCAGCGTTGCGGCAGGGGGGAACACTGAAGCTTTCTTT,CSVAAGGNTEAFF
.,TRBV19,TRBJ1-1,.,TGTGCCAGTAGTATAAGCGGGGGCAGGGTCTCCACTGAAGCTTTCTTT,CASSISGGRVSTEAFF
.,TRBV5-8,TRBJ1-4,many,TGTGCCAGCAGCACTCGAGAAACGGGGGAAAAACTGTTTTTT,CASSTRETGEKLFF
.,TRBV3-1,TRBJ1-3,few,TGTGCCAGCAGCCAAGACGTCCGAAACACCATATATTTT,CASSQDVRNTIYF
.,TRBV13,TRBJ2-7,.,TGTGCCAGCAGCTTCCGGGCCCAGCTCCTGGAGCAGTACTTC,CASSFRAQLLEQYF
TRBD1,TRBV29-1,TRBJ2-2,few,TGCAGCGTTGAAGGGGGACAGGGGGGGAACACCGGGGAGCTGTTTTTT,CSVEGGQGGNTGELFF
.,TRBV12-3/TRBV12-4,TRBJ2-1,many,TGTGCCAGCAGCTTTGACTCGTACAATGAGCAGTTCTTC,CASSFDSYNEQFF
.,TRBV5-6,TRBJ2-3,.,TGTGCCAGCAGCTTTGAGACTTACAGGGCCACAGATACGCAGTATTTT,CASSFETYRATDTQYF
.,TRBV5-1,TRBJ1-4,.,TGCGCCGGCTATCGTCGACAGAATGAAAAACTGTTTTTT,CAGYRRQNEKLFF
.,TRBV12-3/TRBV12-4,TRBJ1-5,.,TGTGCCAGCAGTTGGACCCCGGGGGGTAGCAATCAGCCCCAGCATTTT,CASSWTPGGSNQPQHF
.,TRBV6-5,TRBJ2-1,.,TGTGCCAGCAGTTTTGACCGAAACTCCTACAATGAGCAGTTCTTC,CASSFDRNSYNEQFF